This entry features one TCR beta chain sequence. This sample was included in a study of response to subunit inactivated influenza vaccine. MiXCR, applied by TCRdb to the RT-PCR reads, yields one record per CDR3 protein. The sample lists hundreds of thousands of distinct CDR3 sequences; roughly 15% were seen once. The sequence came from a man aged 50 to 59 who received an inactivated influenza vaccine. The source was PBMCs from blood, collected approximately 15 days before vaccination.

The CDR3 coding sequence is TGTGCCACCGCCTCCGGGACAGGGGCCTATTCCCTCTACGAGCAGTACTTC. Translation gives CATASGTGAYSLYEQYF. The rearrangement uses TRBV28 and TRBJ2-7, with 10 bases identical to TRBD1. Per germline, CDR1 MDHEN and CDR2 SYDVKM. The trim removed 10 bases at V and 3 bases at J, leaving 18 bases unmatched. This CDR3 is built from 17 residues.